Below are 13 T cell receptor beta chains sequenced from a single sample in a study of T cell changes during pregnancy in multiple sclerosis. Sequenced by immunoSEQ multiplex PCR; TCRdb stores in-frame clones only, minus some. The data contain around 95,000 clones, about 92% of them singletons. Sequenced material: peripheral blood, taken after pregnancy. The receptor source for this set is a female donor in good health, enrolled as a control in a pregnancy study.

This clone was seen only a few times. The chain employs TRBV5-1 and TRBJ1-5, with no clear D. This CDR3 is built from 14 residues. V dropped 0 bases and J dropped 0 bases, with 4 bases sitting between them. CDR1 and CDR2 (germline): SGHRS, YFSETQ. CDR3 nucleotide sequence: TGCGCCAGCAGCTTGGAGAGTAGCAATCAGCCCCAGCATTTT. Translating it yields CASSLESSNQPQHF.

This clone has just one count. The V and J genes are TRBV28 and TRBJ2-7; D uncertain. V was trimmed by 2 bases and J by 5 bases, leaving 7 bases between them. Germline V CDR1 and CDR2: MDHEN, SYDVKM. The CDR3 totals 12 residues. CDR3 residues: CASSLSPHEQYF. DNA of the CDR3: TGTGCCAGCAGTTTAAGCCCCCACGAGCAGTACTTC.

This rearrangement joins TRBV5-1 to TRBJ2-3; D perhaps matches TRBD2 (6 bases). CDR3 length: 15 residues. Germline CDR1 SGHRS, CDR2 YFSETQ. V was trimmed by 5 bases and J by 2 bases, leaving 15 bases between them. This CDR3 is CASRRQPGVTDTQYF. CDR3 DNA sequence: TGCGCCAGCAGGAGACAGCCGGGAGTCACAGATACGCAGTATTTT.

CDR3 residues: CASSRLAGVDEQYF. CDR3 sequence (DNA): TGCGCCAGCAGCCGGCTAGCGGGAGTTGACGAGCAGTACTTC. This chain connects TRBV5-1 to TRBJ2-7, with 10 bases identical to TRBD2. Trimming cost V 4 bases and J 5 bases; bases outside gene matches: 6. The CDR3 has 14 residues. Germline V gene data show CDR1 as SGHRS and CDR2 as YFSETQ. The full variable domain, its missing parts supplied by reference TRBV5-1 and TRBJ2-7, is KAGVTQTPRYLIKTRGQQVTLSCSPISGHRSVSWYQQTPGQGLQFLFEYFSETQRNKGNFPGRFSGRQFSNSRSEMNVSTLELGDSALYLCASSRLAGVDEQYFGPGTRLTVT.

The rearrangement links TRBV11-3 to TRBJ2-1, with TRBD2 as a possible D gene (5 bases). The CDR3 runs to 15 residues. CDR1 and CDR2 (germline): SGHNT, YENEEA. V gave up 0 bases and J gave up 6 bases, with 12 bases separating them. CDR3 sequence (DNA): TGTGCCAGCAGCTTAGATTTGGCGGGCGGCAATGAGCAGTTCTTC. Translated: CASSLDLAGGNEQFF.

The count of this clone is one. The CDR3 DNA reads as TGTGCCAGTAGTACGACTCCTGGCGGGGAGCTGTTTTTT. Its translation is CASSTTPGGELFF. The chain is built from TRBV19 and TRBJ2-2, with D unclear. CDR3 length equals 13 residues. Germline V gene lookup returns CDR1 LNHDA and CDR2 SQIVND (reference sequence). V was pared by 4 bases and J by 7 bases, with 10 bases between.

The rearrangement uses TRBV10-3 and TRBJ2-1; D gene ambiguous. This CDR3 is built from 11 residues. V lost 4 bases to trimming and J lost 10 bases, with 8 bases between them. Germline loops: CDR1 ENHRY, CDR2 SYGVKD. Written as DNA, the CDR3 is TGTGCCATCAGTGCCTTCGGGGAGCAGTTCTTC. Its protein product is CAISAFGEQFF.

The chain is built from TRBV7-9 and TRBJ2-4; the D gene is possibly TRBD1 (5 bases). This CDR3 region has 16 residues. Trimming cost V 5 bases and J 0 bases, with 14 bases left between them. Per germline, CDR1 SEHNR and CDR2 FQNEAQ (reference sequence). The CDR3 region is CASSPKVRVAKNIQYF. The CDR3, as DNA: TGTGCCAGCAGCCCCAAGGTCAGGGTAGCCAAAAACATTCAGTACTTC.

Of note for this clone: At the DNA level, this CDR3 is encoded by other sequences in the same sample as well. The chain employs TRBV6-5 and TRBJ2-7; 10 bases agree with TRBD2. The CDR3 is made up of 14 amino acids. The V segment lost 5 bases and the J segment 1 base; nucleotides outside the gene matches: 2. CDR1 is MNHEY, CDR2 SVGAGI, per germline. CDR3 DNA: TGTGCCAGCAGTATAGCGGGAGGATCCTACGAGCAGTACTTC. Its translation is CASSIAGGSYEQYF.

The gene calls are TRBV19 and TRBJ2-4; TRBD2 matches 7 bases. J was trimmed by 8 bases and V by 3 bases; bases with no gene match: 7. The CDR3 contains 14 residues. The germline CDR1 and CDR2 sequences are LNHDA and SQIVND (reference sequence). The CDR3 loop reads CASSIGGGRDIQYF. The CDR3 DNA sequence: TGTGCCAGTAGTATCGGGGGAGGGCGGGACATTCAGTACTTC.

This clone has a single count. The gene calls are TRBV6-6 and TRBJ2-5; unclear D gene. Germline loops: CDR1 MNHNY, CDR2 SVGAGI (reference sequence). Trimming took off 6 bases at V and 7 bases at J, with 9 bases between the two ends. The length of the CDR3 is 11 residues. The CDR3 loop is CASRNTGTQYF. Written as DNA, the CDR3 is TGTGCCAGCAGAAACACGGGGACCCAGTACTTC.

V gene TRBV29-1 combines with J gene TRBJ2-3; 10 nucleotides align to TRBD2. The CDR3 has 16 residues. J was trimmed by 2 bases and V by 0 bases; bases with no gene match: 5. Germline V gene lookup returns CDR1 SQVTM and CDR2 ANQGSEA. CDR3 nucleotides: TGCAGCGTTGAAGATTTCGGGACTAGCGACACAGATACGCAGTATTTT. It codes for CSVEDFGTSDTDTQYF.

V usage is TRBV19 and J usage is TRBJ1-2; the match to TRBD1 covers 9 bases. CDR3 length: 15 residues. Germline lookup yields CDR1 LNHDA and CDR2 SQIVND (reference sequence). V was pared by 6 bases and J by 4 bases, with 9 bases of the junction left unmatched. CDR3 DNA: TGTGCCAGTAGGCCTAGGACAGGGGAGACCTATGGCTACACCTTC. Its translation: CASRPRTGETYGYTF.